Below are 14 T cell receptor beta chains sequenced from a single sample in a study of blood T cell repertoires in COVID-19. Generated by immunoSEQ multiplex PCR, the TCRdb table keeps only in-frame clones and is missing some. This table has under 200,000 clones, more than 75% appearing once. Sample: peripheral blood. The receptors derive from a man between 65 and 85 years old with acute or convalescent COVID-19.

The V and J genes are TRBV6-5 and TRBJ2-3; D is perhaps TRBD2 (5 bases). Trimming cost V 5 bases and J 1 base, with 13 bases left between them. CDR3 length equals 15 residues. Looked up from germline, CDR1 is MNHEY and CDR2 is SVGAGI. Written as DNA, the CDR3 is TGTGCCAGCAGTAGGGAGAGGCAGGGCACAGATACGCAGTATTTT. It codes for CASSRERQGTDTQYF.

V and J are TRBV6-1 and TRBJ2-7; 9 bases agree with TRBD1. The ends lost 9 bases at V and 7 bases at J; junction bases unmatched: 10. This CDR3 has 13 amino acids. CDR1 and CDR2 from the germline V gene are MNHNS and SASEGT. CDR3 amino acids: CASTQGATREQYF. DNA for the CDR3: TGTGCCAGTACACAGGGGGCAACGAGGGAGCAGTACTTC.

This sequence joins TRBV7-2 and TRBJ2-7; D gene unclear. Germline loops: CDR1 SGHTA, CDR2 FQGNSA. The CDR3 spans 13 residues. Trimming stripped 1 base from V and 2 bases from J, with 6 bases between. CDR3 region: CASSLGRAYEQYF. The CDR3 region has the DNA TGTGCCAGCAGCTTAGGACGGGCCTACGAGCAGTACTTC. Using reference TRBV7-2 and TRBJ2-7 for the parts outside the CDR3, the full variable domain is GAGVSQSPSNKVTEKGKDVELRCDPISGHTALYWYRQSLGQGLEFLIYFQGNSAPDKSGLPSDRFSAERTGGSVSTLTIQRTQQEDSAVYLCASSLGRAYEQYFGPGTRLTVT.

This rearrangement joins TRBV3-1 (or the pseudogene TRBV3-2) to TRBJ2-7, with D possibly being TRBD1 (6 bases). The V end was cut by 5 bases, the J end by 4 bases, with 18 bases between. There are 15 residues in the CDR3. From germline, CDR1 is LGHDT and CDR2 YNNKEL (reference sequence). CDR3 in amino acids: CASSKTLTGPYEQYF. CDR3 DNA: TGTGCCAGCAGCAAAACTTTGACAGGACCTTACGAGCAGTACTTC.

The table lists this clone with a count of one. This chain uses TRBV7-9 with TRBJ1-1, with unresolved D. The CDR3 contains 13 residues. Trimming shortened V by 2 bases and J by 8 bases, and 12 bases separated the two germline ends. Per germline, CDR1 SEHNR and CDR2 FQNEAQ (reference sequence). The CDR3: CASSLWGADEAFF. CDR3 bases: TGTGCCAGCAGCTTATGGGGAGCTGACGAAGCTTTCTTT.

The chain employs TRBV28 and TRBJ2-1, with D perhaps TRBD2 (5 bases). The length of the CDR3 is 17 residues. Between the trimmed V and J ends, which lost 7 bases and 5 bases, there was a span of 24 bases. Germline-derived CDR1 and CDR2 are MDHEN and SYDVKM. The DNA of the CDR3 is TGTGCCAGCAAGAATTCGTGGGGAGCCTCAAGGGACAATGAGCAGTTCTTC. It specifies CASKNSWGASRDNEQFF.

This chain joins TRBV12-3 or TRBV12-4 and TRBJ1-5; 9 bases map to TRBD1. The junction had 4 bases not matched to a gene; V was cut back by 6 bases and J by 7 bases. The CDR3 sequence is 13 residues long. In DNA form, the CDR3 reads TGTGCCAGCAGCTCGACAGGGGGACAGCCCCAGCATTTT. This translates into CASSSTGGQPQHF.

The chain has TRBV18 and TRBJ2-5; D might be TRBD1 (7 bases). This CDR3 contains 14 residues. Per the germline V gene, CDR1 is KGHSH and CDR2 is LQKENI. Trimming took off 6 bases at V and 3 bases at J, with 14 bases between the two ends. The CDR3 DNA sequence: TGTGCCAGCTCCCTGACAGGGACTGAAGAGACCCAGTACTTC. This codes for CASSLTGTEETQYF.

This clone was seen more than once but under ten times. V is TRBV18 and J is TRBJ1-2, with 7 bases fitting TRBD1. Germline CDR1 reads KGHSH; CDR2 reads LQKENI. V lost 3 bases, J lost 5 bases, and 6 bases stayed unmatched. There are 14 residues in the CDR3. CDR3 region: CASSPTGTDYGYTF. The DNA of the CDR3 is TGTGCCAGCTCACCGACCGGGACAGATTATGGCTACACCTTC.

The chain uses TRBV7-3 and TRBJ1-5; 8 bases fit TRBD1. The V gene end was trimmed by 8 bases and the J gene end by 3 bases; junction bases not matched to a gene: 3. Germline V gene sequence: CDR1 SGHTA, CDR2 FQGTGA. The length of the CDR3 is 13 residues. The CDR3, as DNA: TGTGCCAGCGGACAGGGACCCAATCAGCCCCAGCATTTT. Translated, it gives CASGQGPNQPQHF.

This chain uses TRBV2 with TRBJ1-1, with D maybe TRBD1 (5 bases). Germline CDR1 is SNHLY and CDR2 is FYNNEI. V dropped 3 bases and J dropped 4 bases, with 9 bases sitting between them. The length of the CDR3 is 13 residues. CDR3 DNA: TGTGCCAGCAGTGACAGGGTAGGCACTGAAGCTTTCTTT. It codes for CASSDRVGTEAFF. Full variable domain (outside the CDR3, taken from reference TRBV2 and TRBJ1-1): EPEVTQTPSHQVTQMGQEVILRCVPISNHLYFYWYRQILGQKVEFLVSFYNNEISEKSEIFDDQFSVERPDGSNFTLKIRSTKLEDSAMYFCASSDRVGTEAFFGQGTRLTVV.

The J gene is TRBJ1-2, the V gene TRBV3-1 (or the pseudogene TRBV3-2), with D perhaps matching TRBD1 (6 bases). This CDR3 spans 14 amino acids. The germline V gene encodes CDR1 LGHDT and CDR2 YNNKEL (reference sequence). V was shortened by 5 bases and J by 6 bases, with 16 bases between the two germline ends. This chain's CDR3 is CASSALAQGHGYTF. CDR3 DNA sequence: TGTGCCAGCAGCGCCTTGGCACAGGGCCATGGCTACACCTTC.

The CDR3 DNA follows: TGCGCCAGCAGCCGGTCCTGGGACTTCACAGATACGCAGTATTTT. It is translated as CASSRSWDFTDTQYF. The chain recombines TRBV4-3 with TRBJ2-3, with D possibly matching TRBD2 (6 bases). V was trimmed by 4 bases and J by 2 bases, leaving 13 bases between them. The CDR3 loop spans 15 amino acids. CDR1 and CDR2 (germline): LGHNA, YSLEER.

The J gene is TRBJ1-6, the V gene TRBV19; a weak D match, TRBD1 (6 bases). Trimming cost V 5 bases and J 9 bases, with 17 bases left between them. CDR3 length: 15 residues. Germline V CDR1 and CDR2: LNHDA, SQIVND (reference sequence). CDR3 DNA: TGTGCCAGTAGTGTGGGACACCGGTCGGGTTCACCCCTCCACTTT. Residues: CASSVGHRSGSPLHF.